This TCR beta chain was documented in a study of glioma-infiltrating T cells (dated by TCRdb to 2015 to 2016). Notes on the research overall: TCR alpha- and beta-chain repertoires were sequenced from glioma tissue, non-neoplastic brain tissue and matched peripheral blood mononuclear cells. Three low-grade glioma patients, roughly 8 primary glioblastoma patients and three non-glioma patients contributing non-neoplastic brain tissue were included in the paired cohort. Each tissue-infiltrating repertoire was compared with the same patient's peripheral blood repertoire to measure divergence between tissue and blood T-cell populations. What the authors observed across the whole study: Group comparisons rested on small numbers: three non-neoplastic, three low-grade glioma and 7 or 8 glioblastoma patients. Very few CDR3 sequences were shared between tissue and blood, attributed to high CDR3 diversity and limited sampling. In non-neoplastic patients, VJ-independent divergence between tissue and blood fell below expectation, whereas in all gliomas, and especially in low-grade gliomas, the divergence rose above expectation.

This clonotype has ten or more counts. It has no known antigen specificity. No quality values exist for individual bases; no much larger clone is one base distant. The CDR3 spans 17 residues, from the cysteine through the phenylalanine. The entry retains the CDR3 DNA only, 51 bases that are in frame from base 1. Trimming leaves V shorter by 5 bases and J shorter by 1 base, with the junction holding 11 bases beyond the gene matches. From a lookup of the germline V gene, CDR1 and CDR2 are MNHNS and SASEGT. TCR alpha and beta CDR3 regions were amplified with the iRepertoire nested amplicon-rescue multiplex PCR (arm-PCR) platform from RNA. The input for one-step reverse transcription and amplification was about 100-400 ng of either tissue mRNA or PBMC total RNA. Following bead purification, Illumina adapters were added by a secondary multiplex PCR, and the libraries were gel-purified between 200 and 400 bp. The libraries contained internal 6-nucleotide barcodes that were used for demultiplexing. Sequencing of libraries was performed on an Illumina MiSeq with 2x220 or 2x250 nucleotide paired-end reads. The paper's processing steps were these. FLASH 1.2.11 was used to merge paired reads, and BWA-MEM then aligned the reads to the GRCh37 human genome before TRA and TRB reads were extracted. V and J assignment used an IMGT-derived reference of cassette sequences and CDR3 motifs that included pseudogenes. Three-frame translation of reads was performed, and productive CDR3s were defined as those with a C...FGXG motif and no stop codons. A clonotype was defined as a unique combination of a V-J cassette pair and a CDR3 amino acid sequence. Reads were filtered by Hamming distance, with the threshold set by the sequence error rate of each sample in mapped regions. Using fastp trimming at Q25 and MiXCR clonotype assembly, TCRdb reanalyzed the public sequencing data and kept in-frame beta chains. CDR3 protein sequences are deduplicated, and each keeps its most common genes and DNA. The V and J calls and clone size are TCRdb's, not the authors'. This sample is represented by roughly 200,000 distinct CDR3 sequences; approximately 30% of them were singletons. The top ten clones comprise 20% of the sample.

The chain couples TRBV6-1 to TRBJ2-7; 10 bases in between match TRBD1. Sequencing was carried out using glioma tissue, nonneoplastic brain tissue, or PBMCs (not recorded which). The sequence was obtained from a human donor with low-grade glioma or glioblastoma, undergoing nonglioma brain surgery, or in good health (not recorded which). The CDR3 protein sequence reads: CASSFSGTGDYSYEQYF. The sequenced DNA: TGTGCCAGCAGTTTTTCCGGGACAGGGGATTATTCCTACGAGCAGTACTTC.